One T cell receptor (beta chain) is described in this entry. Its antigen remains unidentified. Genomic DNA (from each subset) was split evenly across several immunoSEQ plates. Under the authors' procedure: As immunoSEQ supplied junction-only sequences (without quality scores), filtering differed. This table comes from immunoSEQ multiplex PCR, and its TCRdb copy is limited to in-frame clones, with some not included. V and J calls and clone size are those listed in that table; D and trimming were worked out from the DNA. Among roughly 2.2 million clones listed, 93% were seen once. The source of the sample is a study of shared clonotypes between healthy human individuals. Study outcomes and limitations: Sorted-subset samples were not fully sequenced, rarefaction indicated. Naive subsets usually exceeded memory subsets in estimated richness.

The CDR3 has 18 residues. The junction had 14 bases not matched to a gene; V was cut back by 2 bases and J by 9 bases. Germline CDR1 and CDR2: LGHNA and YNFKEQ. V is TRBV4-2 and J is TRBJ2-1; 12 bases align to TRBD2. The TCR comes from a man younger than 35 in good health. Some clones in this sample may be carry-over from other donors' samples. The sequenced material came from naive CD4+ T cells from PBMCs. Subset described: CD45RA+ positively selected. CDR3 DNA: TGTGCCAGCAGCCAAACACTAGCGGGAGGCCACCCCCCGGGTGAGCAGTTCTTC. Translated, it gives CASSQTLAGGHPPGEQFF.